This entry lists 2 T cell receptor beta chains sequenced from one sample in a study of blood T cells in healthy people across ages. Combining a sample-barcoded 5' primer with a J-beta primer mix, a second PCR ran for about 6 to 12 cycles. MiXCR was run by TCRdb on the 5' RACE reads, yielding one entry per CDR3 protein. The sample carries fewer than 900,000 distinct CDR3 sequences, more than 40% recorded once. Sequencing input: blood. The receptor source for this set is a woman aged 60-75 years in good health.

In this sample, this clonotype turned up many times. This chain links TRBV9 with TRBJ1-2; 8 bases fit TRBD1. The CDR3 sequence is 14 residues long. Germline V gene data show CDR1 as SGDLS and CDR2 as YYNGEE. Trimming at V came to 3 bases and at J to 5 bases, leaving 6 bases not matched to a gene. This chain's CDR3 is CASSAGGTGYGYTF. Written as DNA, the CDR3 is TGTGCCAGCAGCGCGGGGGGGACAGGATATGGCTACACCTTC.

This clonotype has a handful of counts. The V call is TRBV7-9, the J call TRBJ2-1, with no clear D. The germline V and J ends were trimmed by 3 bases and 6 bases, with 12 bases remaining between them. CDR1 and CDR2 (germline): SEHNR, FQNEAQ (reference sequence). The CDR3 consists of 14 residues. For the CDR3, the DNA is TGTGCCAGCAGCTTTCCTGCTGCTCGCAATGAGCAGTTCTTC. Amino acid sequence: CASSFPAARNEQFF.